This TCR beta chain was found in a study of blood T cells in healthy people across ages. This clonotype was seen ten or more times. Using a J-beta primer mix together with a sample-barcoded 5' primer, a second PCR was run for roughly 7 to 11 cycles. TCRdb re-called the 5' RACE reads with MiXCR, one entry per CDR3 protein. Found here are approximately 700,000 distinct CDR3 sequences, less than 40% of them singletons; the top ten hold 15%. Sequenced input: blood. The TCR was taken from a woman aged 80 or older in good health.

CDR3 residues: CASSPLAGGPGETQYF. In nucleotides, the CDR3 is TGTGCCAGCAGCCCGTTAGCGGGGGGGCCGGGTGAGACCCAGTACTTC. This chain connects TRBV7-3 to TRBJ2-5; 11 bases map to TRBD2. The germline V gene encodes CDR1 SGHTA and CDR2 FQGTGA. V shed 5 bases and J 5 bases; nucleotides not matched to a gene: 10. The CDR3 extends over 16 amino acids.